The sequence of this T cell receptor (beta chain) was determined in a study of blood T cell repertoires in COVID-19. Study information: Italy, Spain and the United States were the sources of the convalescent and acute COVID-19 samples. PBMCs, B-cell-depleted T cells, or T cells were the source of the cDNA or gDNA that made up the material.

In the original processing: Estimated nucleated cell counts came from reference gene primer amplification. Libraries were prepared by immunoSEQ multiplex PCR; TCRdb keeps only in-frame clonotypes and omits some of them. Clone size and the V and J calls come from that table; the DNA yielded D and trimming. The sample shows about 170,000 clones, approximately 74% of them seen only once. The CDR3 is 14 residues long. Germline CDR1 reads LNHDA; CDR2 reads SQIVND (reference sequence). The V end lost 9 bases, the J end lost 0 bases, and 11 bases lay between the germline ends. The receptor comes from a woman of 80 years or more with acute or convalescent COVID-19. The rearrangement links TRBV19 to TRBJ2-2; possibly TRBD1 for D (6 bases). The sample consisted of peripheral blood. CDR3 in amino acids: CASLNRANTGELFF. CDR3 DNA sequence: TGTGCCAGCCTAAACAGGGCGAACACCGGGGAGCTGTTTTTT.